The rows below give T cell receptor beta chains drawn from one sample of a study of shared clonotypes between healthy human individuals. Data came from immunoSEQ multiplex PCR; TCRdb stores just in-frame clones and leaves some out. The data show 1 million to 1.3 million clones, with about 84% seen just once and 0.5% to 0.65% held by the top ten. Sequencing was performed on memory CD4+ T cells from PBMCs. These receptors all come from a man younger than 30 in good health. Some clones in this sample may be carry-over from other donors' samples. The CDR3 runs from the conserved cysteine through the conserved F or W. The D gene is left open where the match is weak. Some rows mark clone size as missing; the rest say once, few, many or name a class of expanded clone.

clone_size d_call j_call v_call cdr3_aa cdr3_nt
- - TRBJ1-5 TRBV18 CASSTPKGQPQHF TGTGCCAGCTCAACACCAAAGGGACAGCCCCAGCATTTT
- TRBD1 TRBJ2-3 TRBV6-6 CASSFTQGAGDTQYF TGTGCCAGCAGTTTTACTCAGGGGGCTGGAGATACGCAGTATTTT
many TRBD2 TRBJ2-5 TRBV9 CASSVGGTIQETQYF TGTGCCAGCAGCGTAGGAGGGACTATCCAAGAGACCCAGTACTTC
- - TRBJ2-2 TRBV2 CASSSTGELFF TGTGCCAGCAGCAGCACCGGGGAGCTGTTTTTT
once - TRBJ2-5 TRBV18 CASSPAGKETQYF TGTGCCAGCTCACCTGCTGGGAAAGAGACCCAGTACTTC
- TRBD1 TRBJ1-5 TRBV30 CAWSDRQGYQPQHF TGTGCCTGGAGTGATCGACAGGGTTACCAGCCCCAGCATTTT
- - TRBJ1-6 TRBV28 CASSYNRALPIKPLHF TGTGCCAGCAGTTACAACAGGGCGCTTCCTATAAAGCCCCTCCACTTT
- TRBD2 TRBJ2-3 TRBV7-3 CASSIGLGRPADTQYF TGTGCCAGCAGCATAGGACTAGGACGTCCCGCAGATACGCAGTATTTT
once TRBD2 TRBJ2-1 TRBV6-5 CASSLGLAFDEQFF TGTGCCAGCAGTTTGGGACTAGCTTTTGATGAGCAGTTCTTC
- TRBD2 TRBJ2-1 TRBV19 CASSGARTSGSLAYNEQFF TGTGCCAGCAGTGGGGCTAGGACTAGCGGATCGTTGGCGTACAATGAGCAGTTCTTC
- - TRBJ1-2 TRBV6-5 CASSYEQGYGYTF TGTGCCAGCAGTTACGAGCAGGGATATGGCTACACCTTC
- TRBD1 TRBJ2-5 TRBV11-2 CASSLVFTGGETQYF TGTGCCAGCAGCTTAGTTTTTACAGGGGGAGAGACCCAGTACTTC
many TRBD2 TRBJ2-1 TRBV7-6 CASSLRGTSGLSYNEQFF TGTGCCAGCAGCTTACGGGGTACTAGCGGGTTGTCCTACAATGAGCAGTTCTTC
- TRBD1 TRBJ1-1 TRBV7-2 CASSLAFSGTGGEIFF TGTGCCAGCAGCTTAGCCTTCTCCGGGACAGGGGGCGAGATTTTCTTT
- - TRBJ2-2 TRBV2 CASRLENGELFF TGTGCCAGCAGGCTAGAGAACGGGGAGCTGTTTTTT
- TRBD1 TRBJ2-5 TRBV5-1 CASSLGVVRGYQETQYF TGCGCCAGCAGCTTAGGTGTCGTCAGGGGGTACCAAGAGACCCAGTACTTC
- TRBD1 TRBJ1-4 TRBV7-6 CASSLGQRGRRTNEKLFF TGTGCCAGCAGCTTAGGGCAGAGGGGGCGGAGAACTAATGAAAAACTGTTTTTT
- - TRBJ2-7 TRBV9 CASSTSGGKGTYEQYF TGTGCCAGCAGCACCAGCGGCGGGAAAGGGACGTACGAGCAGTACTTC
- TRBD2 TRBJ2-2 TRBV7-3 CASSPGLAGYTGELFF TGTGCCAGCAGCCCCGGACTAGCGGGGTACACCGGGGAGCTGTTTTTT
once - TRBJ1-2 TRBV6-5 CASSYGLAYGYTF TGTGCCAGCAGTTACGGCCTTGCCTATGGCTACACCTTC
- TRBD2 TRBJ2-1 TRBV5-1 CASSSTSVTYNEQFF TGCGCCAGCAGCTCCACTAGCGTAACCTACAATGAGCAGTTCTTC
- TRBD1 TRBJ2-7 TRBV7-8 CASSFTRGTGQGADEQYF TGTGCCAGCAGCTTTACTAGAGGCACGGGACAGGGGGCGGACGAGCAGTACTTC
- - TRBJ2-2 TRBV11-3 CASSFGGQNTGELFF TGTGCCTCGTCCTTCGGGGGGCAGAACACCGGGGAGCTGTTTTTT
- TRBD2 TRBJ2-5 TRBV5-3 CASSLDGTRKETQYF TGTGCCAGCAGCTTAGACGGGACTAGAAAAGAGACCCAGTACTTC
- - TRBJ2-6 TRBV19 CASSGGLSSGANVLTF TGTGCCAGTAGTGGGGGCTTATCCTCTGGGGCCAACGTCCTGACTTTC
few - TRBJ2-2 TRBV5-1 CASSPSSNTGELFF TGCGCCAGCAGCCCTTCTTCGAACACCGGGGAGCTGTTTTTT
- TRBD1 TRBJ2-1 TRBV5-1 CASSSQGYNEQFF TGCGCCAGCAGCTCACAGGGGTACAATGAGCAGTTCTTC
- - TRBJ2-2 TRBV7-8 CASSSPSNTGELFF TGTGCCAGCAGCTCCCCCTCGAACACCGGGGAGCTGTTTTTT
- - TRBJ1-2 TRBV5-1 CASSSDPGTHSGGYTF TGCGCCAGCAGCTCCGACCCCGGGACACACTCAGGTGGCTACACCTTC
- - TRBJ2-5 TRBV29-1 CSVRAFRAETQYF TGCAGCGTTCGGGCTTTTAGGGCAGAGACCCAGTACTTC
- - TRBJ1-2 TRBV19 CASSIDLPGPF TGTGCCAGTAGTATAGACCTGCCAGGCCCCTTC
few TRBD2 TRBJ2-1 TRBV4-1 CASSQGASGRGNEQFF TGCGCCAGCAGCCAAGGCGCTAGCGGCCGGGGGAATGAGCAGTTCTTC
- - TRBJ1-2 TRBV28 CASSLNSELGGYTF TGTGCCAGCAGTTTAAACTCCGAGCTGGGGGGCTACACCTTC
- - TRBJ2-2 TRBV11-2 CASSFRDKLWAGELFF TGTGCCAGCAGCTTCCGGGACAAACTGTGGGCCGGGGAGCTGTTTTTT
- - TRBJ2-1 TRBV5-1 CASSWGYTSYNEQFF TGCGCCAGCAGCTGGGGGTATACCTCCTACAATGAGCAGTTCTTC
- - TRBJ2-3 TRBV28 CASSQPGRRGDTQYF TGTGCCAGCAGCCAGCCGGGCCGTCGCGGAGATACGCAGTATTTT
few - TRBJ1-1 TRBV7-8 CASGPRRSNTEAFF TGTGCCAGCGGACCCCGAAGATCGAACACTGAAGCTTTCTTT
- - TRBJ2-5 TRBV2 CASGGGFVGTQYF TGTGCCAGCGGGGGTGGATTCGTGGGTACCCAGTACTTC
- - TRBJ1-2 TRBV2 CASSSQGPGRLGYTF TGTGCCAGCAGTTCACAGGGACCCGGTCGTTTAGGCTACACCTTC
few TRBD1 TRBJ2-7 TRBV6-5 CASRGTGDYEQYF TGTGCCAGCAGAGGGACAGGGGACTACGAGCAGTACTTC
- TRBD2 TRBJ2-5 TRBV5-1 CASSAGTSGQETQYF TGCGCCAGCAGCGCCGGGACTAGCGGCCAAGAGACCCAGTACTTC
- - TRBJ1-2 TRBV28 CASSGSYGYTF TGTGCCAGCAGCGGATCCTATGGCTACACCTTC
- - TRBJ2-7 TRBV7-2 CASSFGRSYEQYF TGTGCCAGCAGCTTTGGCCGCTCCTACGAGCAGTACTTC
- TRBD1 TRBJ1-3 TRBV9 CASSVGTGDTIYF TGTGCCAGCAGCGTGGGGACAGGAGACACCATATATTTT
- TRBD1 TRBJ1-5 TRBV6-6 CASKTGTASNQPQHF TGTGCCAGCAAAACCGGGACAGCTAGCAATCAGCCCCAGCATTTT
- TRBD2 TRBJ2-7 TRBV7-8 CASSLAGTSGNKGYEQYF TGTGCCAGCAGCTTAGCAGGGACTAGCGGGAATAAGGGCTACGAGCAGTACTTC